The next 13 T cell receptor beta chains were all read from a single sample in a study of OX40 agonist ivuxolimab in advanced cancers. The protocol was immunoSEQ multiplex PCR, while the TCRdb copy is restricted to in-frame clones and leaves out a portion. The table has some 70,000 clones, roughly 90% seen once. The sample consisted of CD4+ or CD8+ T cells sorted from blood, taken in a trial of the OX40 agonist ivuxolimab. Source of these receptors: an adult with an advanced solid tumor such as melanoma, head and neck, liver or kidney cancer.

The chain has TRBV2 and TRBJ2-3, with 7 positions matching TRBD1. Unmatched junction bases numbered 7, after V lost 6 bases and J lost 10 bases. CDR3 length: 12 amino acids. Germline values: CDR1 SNHLY, CDR2 FYNNEI. In DNA form, the CDR3 reads TGTGCCAGCAGCGCCAAGGGGGCTTCGCAGTATTTT. Translation gives CASSAKGASQYF.

V and J are TRBV5-1 and TRBJ2-1, with 7 bases that match TRBD2. CDR1 is SGHRS, CDR2 YFSETQ, per germline. Unmatched junction bases numbered 6, after V lost 1 base and J lost 5 bases. The CDR3 length is 15 residues. The CDR3 protein is CASSLTAGANNEQFF. CDR3 nucleotide sequence: TGCGCCAGCAGCTTGACGGCGGGAGCGAACAATGAGCAGTTCTTC.

The genes are TRBV21-1 and TRBJ2-7; the table calls TRBD2, which could not be checked here. TRBV21-1 is reported as a pseudogene. CDR3 length: 14 residues. CDR3 sequence reads: CASKTGTGTYEQYF. The CDR3 DNA reads TGTGCCAGCAAGACCGGGACTGGGACCTACGAGCAGTACTTC.

The chain links TRBV9 to TRBJ1-1, with TRBD1 matching 8 bases. Per germline, CDR1 SGDLS and CDR2 YYNGEE. This CDR3 spans 15 amino acids. The trim removed 3 bases at V and 4 bases at J, leaving 8 bases unmatched. The CDR3 DNA reads as TGTGCCAGCAGCGCACCCCAGGGGGCGTTCACTGAAGCTTTCTTT. This translates into CASSAPQGAFTEAFF.

V is TRBV18 and J is TRBJ2-7, with D possibly being TRBD2 (5 bases). This CDR3 has 15 amino acids. CDR1 is KGHSH and CDR2 is LQKENI in the germline V gene. The V gene lost 5 bases and the J gene lost 1 base, with 15 bases spanning the gap. The CDR3, as DNA: TGTGCCAGCTCAATCGGACTCATCACGTCCTACGAGCAGTACTTC. This sequence encodes CASSIGLITSYEQYF.

The V gene is TRBV28, the J gene TRBJ2-7, with 8 positions matching TRBD1. With V trimmed by 9 bases and J by 4 bases, 8 bases remained unmatched. CDR1 MDHEN and CDR2 SYDVKM come from the germline V gene. The CDR3 has 13 amino acids. CDR3 in DNA: TGTGCCAGTCTGCGACAGGGGAATTACGAGCAGTACTTC. Its translation is CASLRQGNYEQYF.

The rearrangement uses TRBV9 and TRBJ1-3; D not certain. The CDR3 totals 15 residues. The V gene lost 0 bases and the J gene lost 2 bases, with 9 bases spanning the gap. In germline, CDR1 is SGDLS, CDR2 YYNGEE. DNA of the CDR3: TGTGCCAGCAGCGTAGGAGGAGGCCCTGGAAACACCATATATTTT. It encodes CASSVGGGPGNTIYF.

This chain connects TRBV6-5 to TRBJ2-5; no reliable D call. The J call may be mistaken, given a closer DNA end match to TRBJ2-7. Germline values: CDR1 MNHEY, CDR2 SVGAGI. This CDR3 region has 13 residues. CDR3 amino acids: CASRLGFTYEQYF. The CDR3, as DNA: TGTGCCAGCAGGCTAGGGTTCACCTACGAGCAGTACTTC.

The chain couples TRBV7-9 to TRBJ2-1; unclear D gene. The CDR3 loop spans 15 amino acids. Germline V lookup: CDR1 SEHNR, CDR2 FQNEAQ (reference sequence). Trimming shortened V by 0 bases and J by 0 bases, and 6 bases separated the two germline ends. The DNA of the CDR3 is TGTGCCAGCAGCTTAGCGGAGACCTCCTACAATGAGCAGTTCTTC. Its protein product is CASSLAETSYNEQFF.

This chain joins TRBV18 and TRBJ2-1; D may be TRBD2 (6 bases). Between the trimmed V and J ends, which lost 3 bases and 2 bases, there was a span of 11 bases. The germline CDR1 and CDR2 sequences are KGHSH and LQKENI. This CDR3 has 15 residues. As DNA, the CDR3 is TGTGCCAGCTCACCCGTAGCGGACACCTACAATGAGCAGTTCTTC. As protein: CASSPVADTYNEQFF.

The V gene is TRBV7-9, the J gene TRBJ2-5; D remains ambiguous. The V gene's germline CDR1 is SEHNR and CDR2 FQNEAQ (reference sequence). With 5 bases removed from V and 5 bases from J, the gap between germline ends came to 9 bases. CDR3 length: 12 residues. CDR3: CASSTVTETQYF. Written as DNA, the CDR3 is TGTGCCAGCAGCACCGTGACGGAGACCCAGTACTTC.

The chain is built from TRBV29-1 and TRBJ1-1, with D uncertain. Trimming pared 3 bases from V and 1 base from J, leaving 3 bases between. Per the germline V gene, CDR1 is SQVTM and CDR2 is ANQGSEA. The CDR3 loop spans 11 amino acids. CDR3 nucleotides: TGCAGCGTTGAGAAGAACACTGAAGCTTTCTTT. It yields the protein CSVEKNTEAFF. Looking up the rest from reference TRBV29-1 and TRBJ1-1 gives the full variable domain: SAVISQKPSRDICQRGTSLTIQCQVDSQVTMMFWYRQQPGQSLTLIATANQGSEATYESGFVIDKFPISRPNLTFSTLTVSNMSPEDSSIYLCSVEKNTEAFFGQGTRLTVV.

The V and J genes are TRBV6-4 and TRBJ2-3; possible D gene TRBD2, 6 bases. The CDR3 extends over 15 amino acids. Germline CDR1 and CDR2: MRHNA and SNTAGT. V was cut by 3 bases and J by 7 bases, with 17 bases left in between. The CDR3 reads CASSEESAGSYTQYF. For the CDR3, the DNA is TGTGCCAGCAGTGAGGAGTCGGCGGGATCCTATACGCAGTATTTT.